This T cell receptor (beta chain) was captured by sequencing in a study of CD8+CD57+ T cells in acquired aplastic anemia. Study overall: Average DNA yield from sorted CD4+ and CD8+ cells was about 3.2 ug. Healthy donor CD4+ cell samples had a mean of about 10.8 million reads.

Germline loops: CDR1 SNHLY, CDR2 FYNNEI. V lost 4 bases, J lost 5 bases, and 11 bases lay in between. The CDR3 is 13 residues long. Genomic DNA provided the template from which TCR beta VDJ and CDR3 profiles were obtained. TCRdb fed the reads into MiXCR, producing one record per CDR3 protein. The sample has about 170,000 distinct CDR3 sequences, roughly 40% seen once. Many counts were recorded for this clonotype. The antigen is unknown. Study-level points and caveats: The study found no significant CD8+ Simpson's diversity difference between patients and controls.

Sequenced material: sorted CD4+, CD8+, or CD8+CD57+ T cells (not recorded which) from PBMCs. The chain links TRBV2 to TRBJ2-5; D possibly corresponds to TRBD1 (6 bases). The clonotype originates from a human donor in good health. In DNA, the CDR3 is TGTGCCAGCAGTGGGGACACAAGGGAGACCCAGTACTTC. It encodes CASSGDTRETQYF. The complete variable domain, with remaining parts taken from reference TRBV2 and TRBJ2-5, reads EPEVTQTPSHQVTQMGQEVILRCVPISNHLYFYWYRQILGQKVEFLVSFYNNEISEKSEIFDDQFSVERPDGSNFTLKIRSTKLEDSAMYFCASSGDTRETQYFGPGTRLLVL.